This TCR beta chain is drawn from a study of T cell repertoires in cytomegalovirus infection. Study-wide context: Recently identified HLA-C-restricted CMV epitopes and well-studied HLA-B-restricted CMV epitopes were used by the study.

The V and J ends lost 5 bases and 4 bases, in that order; junction bases with no gene match: 7. Germline V lookup: CDR1 SGHAT, CDR2 FQDESV (reference sequence). This CDR3 is built from 15 residues. TCRdb re-analysed the reads in MiXCR, keeping a single row per CDR3 protein. The repertoire holds some 940,000 distinct CDR3 sequences, with approximately 32% as singletons. Remarks on this clonotype: What it binds is unknown.

The TCR was taken from a human donor in good health (CMV status not recorded). Some clones in this sample may be carry-over from other donors' samples. The chain is built from TRBV11-1 and TRBJ2-3, with 9 bases fitting TRBD2. The sequencing used cultured CD8+ T cells from PBMCs, collected from culture after CMV antigen stimulation. In DNA form, the CDR3 reads TGTGCCAGCAGCCGCGTAGCGGGAGCACCAGATACGCAGTATTTT. Translating gives CASSRVAGAPDTQYF. Full variable domain (rest looked up from reference TRBV11-1 and TRBJ2-3): EAEVAQSPRYKITEKSQAVAFWCDPISGHATLYWYRQILGQGPELLVQFQDESVVDDSQLPKDRFSAERLKGVDSTLKIQPAELGDSAMYLCASSRVAGAPDTQYFGPGTRLTVL.